This T cell receptor beta chain was recorded in a study of monozygotic twins with inflammatory bowel disease. General study findings and limits: Versus healthy twins, IBD patients showed fewer clonotypes shared with others, especially with disease activity.

For each CDR3 protein, TCRdb gives one entry from its re-call of the 5' RACE reads, without DNA. The table counts about 110,000 distinct CDR3 sequences; roughly 12% lies in the top ten. As regards this clonotype: Its antigen is undetermined.

Sequencing input: blood. The TCR sequence derives from a human donor with ulcerative colitis or Crohn's disease, or a healthy co-twin of an affected twin (not recorded which).

CDR3 in amino acids: CASSLTGVAIRPSTDTQYF. The rearrangement links TRBV5-1 to TRBJ2-3; the D call from TCRdb, TRBD1, cannot be confirmed without DNA. Germline V gives CDR1 SGHRS, CDR2 YFSETQ. CDR3 length: 19 amino acids.